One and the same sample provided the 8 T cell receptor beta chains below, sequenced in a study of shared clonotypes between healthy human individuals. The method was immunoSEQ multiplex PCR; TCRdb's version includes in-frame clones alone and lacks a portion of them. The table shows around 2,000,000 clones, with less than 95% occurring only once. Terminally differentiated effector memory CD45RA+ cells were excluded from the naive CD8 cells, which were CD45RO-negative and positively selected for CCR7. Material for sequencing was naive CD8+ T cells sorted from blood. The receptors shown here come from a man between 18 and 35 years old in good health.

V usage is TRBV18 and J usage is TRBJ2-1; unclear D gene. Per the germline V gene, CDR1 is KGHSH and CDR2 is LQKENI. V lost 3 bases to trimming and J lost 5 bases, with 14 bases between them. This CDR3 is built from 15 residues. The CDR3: CASSPTPIFHNEQFF. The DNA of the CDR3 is TGTGCCAGCTCACCGACTCCAATATTCCACAATGAGCAGTTCTTC.

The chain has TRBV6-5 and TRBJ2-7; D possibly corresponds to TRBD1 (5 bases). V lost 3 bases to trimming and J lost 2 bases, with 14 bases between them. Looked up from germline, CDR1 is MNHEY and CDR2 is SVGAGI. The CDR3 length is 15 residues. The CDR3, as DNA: TGTGCCAGCAGTTATGGTCACGACAGTACCTACGAGCAGTACTTC. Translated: CASSYGHDSTYEQYF.

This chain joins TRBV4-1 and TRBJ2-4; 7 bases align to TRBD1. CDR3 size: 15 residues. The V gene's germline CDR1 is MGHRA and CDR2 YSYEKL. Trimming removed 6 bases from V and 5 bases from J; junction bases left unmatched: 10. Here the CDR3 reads CASSPERQGQNIQYF. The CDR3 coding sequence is TGCGCCAGCAGTCCAGAGAGACAGGGCCAAAACATTCAGTACTTC.

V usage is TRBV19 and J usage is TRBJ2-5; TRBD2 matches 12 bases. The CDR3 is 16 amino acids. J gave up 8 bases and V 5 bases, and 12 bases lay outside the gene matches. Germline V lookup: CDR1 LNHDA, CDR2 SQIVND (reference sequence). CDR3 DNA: TGTGCCAGTAGTCCCCTCCTAGCGGGAGGGCTTCGCACCCAGTACTTC. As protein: CASSPLLAGGLRTQYF.

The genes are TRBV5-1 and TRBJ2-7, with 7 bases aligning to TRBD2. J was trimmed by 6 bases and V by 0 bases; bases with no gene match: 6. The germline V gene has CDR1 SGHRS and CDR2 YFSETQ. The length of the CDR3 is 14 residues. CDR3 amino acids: CASSLDGLELEQYF. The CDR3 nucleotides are TGCGCCAGCAGCTTGGACGGACTAGAGCTCGAGCAGTACTTC.

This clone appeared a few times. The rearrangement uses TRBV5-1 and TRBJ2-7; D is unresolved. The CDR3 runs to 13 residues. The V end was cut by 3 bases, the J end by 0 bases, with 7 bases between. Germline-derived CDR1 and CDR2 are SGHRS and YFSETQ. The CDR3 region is CASSSRSSYEQYF. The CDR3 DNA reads TGCGCCAGCAGCTCCAGGAGCTCCTACGAGCAGTACTTC.

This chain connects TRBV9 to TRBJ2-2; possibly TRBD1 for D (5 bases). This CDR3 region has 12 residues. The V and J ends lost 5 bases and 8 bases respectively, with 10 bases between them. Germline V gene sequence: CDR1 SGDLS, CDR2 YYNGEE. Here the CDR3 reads CASRGPYGELFF. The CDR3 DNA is TGTGCCAGCAGGGGGCCCTATGGGGAGCTGTTTTTT.

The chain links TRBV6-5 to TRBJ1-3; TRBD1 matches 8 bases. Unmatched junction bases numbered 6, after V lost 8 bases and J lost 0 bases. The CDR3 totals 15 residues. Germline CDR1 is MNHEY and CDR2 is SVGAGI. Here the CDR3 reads CASQTGALSGNTIYF. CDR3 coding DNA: TGTGCCAGCCAGACAGGGGCCCTCTCTGGAAACACCATATATTTT.